A single sample gave rise to the 14 T cell receptor beta chains below, sequenced in a study of glioma-infiltrating T cells after dendritic cell vaccination. This table comes from immunoSEQ multiplex PCR, and its TCRdb copy is limited to in-frame clones, with some not included. Among 91,000 or so clones listed, around 80% were seen once. Specified time point: after dendritic cell vaccination, including at tumor progression/relapse. The source material was blood, sampled after dendritic cell vaccination. All receptors derive from a human donor with glioblastoma.

Here the CDR3 DNA reads TGTGCCATCAGTCCGACAGGGGACCGCACAGATACGCAGTATTTT. Protein: CAISPTGDRTDTQYF. The chain joins TRBV10-3 to TRBJ2-3; 8 bases line up with TRBD1. CDR3 size: 15 residues. Germline V gene data show CDR1 as ENHRY and CDR2 as SYGVKD. The trim removed 5 bases at V and 1 base at J, leaving 5 bases unmatched.

This chain links TRBV11-3 with TRBJ2-3; 7 bases agree with TRBD2. From germline, CDR1 is SGHNT and CDR2 YENEEA. The CDR3 runs 16 residues. V gave up 1 base and J gave up 0 bases; unmatched junction bases: 4. CDR3 bases: TGTGCCAGCAGCTTAGGACTAGCAGTTAGCACAGATACGCAGTATTTT. Its translation: CASSLGLAVSTDTQYF.

This CDR3 reads CASKRSGPGDTQYF. Written as DNA, the CDR3 is TGTGCCAGCAAGAGGTCAGGGCCGGGAGATACGCAGTATTTT. The rearrangement links TRBV2 to TRBJ2-3; D may be TRBD1 (5 bases). Trimming cost V 7 bases and J 5 bases, with 16 bases left between them. The CDR3 contains 14 residues. CDR1 is SNHLY, CDR2 FYNNEI, per germline.

This clone was observed a handful of times. This chain joins TRBV9 and TRBJ1-2; a weak D match, TRBD1 (5 bases). This CDR3 region has 17 residues. Germline V CDR1 and CDR2: SGDLS, YYNGEE. V was cut by 0 bases and J by 1 base, with 16 bases left in between. CDR3 amino acids: CASSVEVGGSLNYGYTF. The DNA of the CDR3 is TGTGCCAGCAGCGTAGAAGTGGGGGGATCTCTTAACTATGGCTACACCTTC.

Concerning this clone: In the same sample, other DNA sequences code for this CDR3. The V gene is TRBV28, the J gene TRBJ1-4; perhaps TRBD1 as D (5 bases). The ends were cut back, 2 bases at V and 7 bases at J, with 11 bases in the middle. The CDR3 has 14 amino acids. Germline CDR1 and CDR2: MDHEN and SYDVKM. The CDR3 sequence: CASSLGQGFEKLFF. The CDR3 DNA is TGTGCCAGCAGTTTAGGGCAGGGTTTTGAAAAACTGTTTTTT.

V and J are TRBV6-5 and TRBJ2-5; D is unresolved. There are 13 residues in the CDR3. Per the germline V gene, CDR1 is MNHEY and CDR2 is SVGAGI. V lost 8 bases to trimming and J lost 2 bases, with 12 bases between them. The DNA for the CDR3 is TGTGCCAGCCTGTCCAGGTGGCAAGAGACCCAGTACTTC. This encodes CASLSRWQETQYF.

The chain employs TRBV4-2 and TRBJ2-1; 11 bases line up with TRBD2. The germline V gene encodes CDR1 LGHNA and CDR2 YNFKEQ. The CDR3 extends over 18 amino acids. V trimming: 0 bases; J trimming: 2 bases; junction bases outside the gene matches: 6. As DNA, the CDR3 is TGTGCCAGCAGCCAAGATTTAGCGGGGGGGCGGACCTACAATGAGCAGTTCTTC. It codes for CASSQDLAGGRTYNEQFF.

A word on this clone: A read error may produce the germline difference seen at one junction end. The genes are TRBV10-2 and TRBJ1-1; TRBD1 agrees at 7 bases. The CDR3 is 13 amino acids. Germline CDR1 is WSHSY and CDR2 is SAAADI. The chain's CDR3 is CASRDRANTEAFF. Written as DNA, the CDR3 is TGCGCCAGCCGTGACAGGGCGAACACTGAAGCTTTCTTT.

On this clone itself: The identical CDR3 is also encoded by other nucleotide sequences in the sample. The genes are TRBV5-6 and TRBJ1-2; tentatively, D is TRBD1 (5 bases). CDR3 length: 15 amino acids. Trimming took off 0 bases at V and 4 bases at J, with 13 bases between the two ends. The germline CDR1 and CDR2 sequences are SGHDT and YYEEEE. CDR3 loop: CASSLVGQGSYGYTF. CDR3 bases: TGTGCCAGCAGCTTGGTTGGGCAGGGCAGCTATGGCTACACCTTC.

The chain is built from TRBV10-1 and TRBJ2-3; 7 bases align to TRBD2. The CDR3 runs to 14 residues. Losses at the gene ends were 7 bases for V and 4 bases for J; bases not matched to a gene: 8. CDR1 WNHNN and CDR2 SYGVQD come from the germline V gene (reference sequence). Written as DNA, the CDR3 is TGCGCCAGCACCGTGGGGCTAGCGGCAGATACGCAGTATTTT. Translating gives CASTVGLAADTQYF.

V is TRBV19 and J is TRBJ1-5; D is perhaps TRBD1 (6 bases). CDR3 length: 16 residues. V was shortened by 6 bases and J by 5 bases, with 20 bases between the two germline ends. Germline CDR1 reads LNHDA; CDR2 reads SQIVND (reference sequence). The CDR3, as DNA: TGTGCCAGTAGAACCTCCCAGGGCAGGGGCTATCAGCCCCAGCATTTT. Its protein is CASRTSQGRGYQPQHF.

V gene TRBV2 combines with J gene TRBJ2-7; D is unresolved. Germline CDR1 reads SNHLY; CDR2 reads FYNNEI. Trimming shortened V by 3 bases and J by 0 bases, and 18 bases separated the two germline ends. This CDR3 is 17 amino acids long. CDR3 residues: CASSDPPLSFDSYEQYF. The CDR3 coding sequence is TGTGCCAGCAGTGATCCCCCGCTCAGTTTTGACTCCTACGAGCAGTACTTC.

V gene TRBV11-3 combines with J gene TRBJ1-5; TRBD1 aligns across 7 bases. The ends lost 1 base at V and 5 bases at J; junction bases unmatched: 8. CDR3 length: 16 residues. Looked up from germline, CDR1 is SGHNT and CDR2 is YENEEA. DNA for the CDR3: TGTGCCAGCAGCTTAGGACTGACAGGGTGGTATCAGCCCCAGCATTTT. It is translated as CASSLGLTGWYQPQHF.

The CDR3 spells CASRMIDRANYGYTF. DNA for the CDR3: TGTGCCAGCAGGATGATCGACAGAGCTAACTATGGCTACACCTTC. The chain employs TRBV28 and TRBJ1-2; D is possibly TRBD1 (5 bases). The CDR3 totals 15 residues. Germline V gene sequence: CDR1 MDHEN, CDR2 SYDVKM. V was pared by 6 bases and J by 0 bases, with 14 bases between.